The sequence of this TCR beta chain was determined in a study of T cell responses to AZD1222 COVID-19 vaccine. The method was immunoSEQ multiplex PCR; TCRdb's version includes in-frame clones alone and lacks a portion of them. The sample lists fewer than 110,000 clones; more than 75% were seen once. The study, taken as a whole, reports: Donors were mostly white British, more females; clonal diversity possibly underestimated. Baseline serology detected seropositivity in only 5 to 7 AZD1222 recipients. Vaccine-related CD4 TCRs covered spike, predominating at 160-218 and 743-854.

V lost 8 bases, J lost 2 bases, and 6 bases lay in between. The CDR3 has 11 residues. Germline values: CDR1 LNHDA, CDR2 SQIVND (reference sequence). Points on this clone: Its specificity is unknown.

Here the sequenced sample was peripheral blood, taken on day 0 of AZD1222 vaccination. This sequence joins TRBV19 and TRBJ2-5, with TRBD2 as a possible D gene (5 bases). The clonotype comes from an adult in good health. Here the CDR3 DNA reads TGTGCCAGTGGGAGACAAGAGACCCAGTACTTC. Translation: CASGRQETQYF. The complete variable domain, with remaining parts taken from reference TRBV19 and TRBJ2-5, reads DGGITQSPKYLFRKEGQNVTLSCEQNLNHDAMYWYRQDPGQGLRLIYYSQIVNDFQKGDIAEGYSVSREKKESFPLTVTSAQKNPTAFYLCASGRQETQYFGPGTRLLVL.